The 10 T cell receptor beta chains below all came from one sample that was sequenced in a study of technical replicates of blood from four donors. Generated by immunoSEQ multiplex PCR, the TCRdb table keeps only in-frame clones and is missing some. The sample has over 85,000 clones; 90% to 97% are singletons. The sequencing input was T cells isolated from PBMCs. The source is a human donor in good health.

The J gene is TRBJ1-5, the V gene TRBV12-5; D is unclear. Germline V lookup: CDR1 LGHNT, CDR2 FRNRAP. V was clipped by 6 bases and J by 16 bases, with 19 bases between them. This CDR3 has 12 residues. CDR3 nucleotide sequence: TGTGCTAGTGGACAATCCGGGTCCCTTCCTCATTTT. It encodes CASGQSGSLPHF.

This chain connects TRBV7-6 to TRBJ1-1; tentatively, D is TRBD1 (5 bases). This CDR3 has 14 residues. Per germline, CDR1 SGHVS and CDR2 FNYEAQ. V gave up 1 base and J gave up 5 bases, with 11 bases separating them. In nucleotides, the CDR3 is TGTGCCAGCAGCTTAGATCCAGGGTGGACTGAAGCTTTCTTT. Its translation: CASSLDPGWTEAFF. Filled out from reference TRBV7-6 and TRBJ1-1, the complete variable domain reads GAGVSQSPRYKVTKRGQDVALRCDPISGHVSLYWYRQALGQGPEFLTYFNYEAQQDKSGLPNDRFSAERPEGSISTLTIQRTEQRDSAMYRCASSLDPGWTEAFFGQGTRLTVV.

The chain uses TRBV5-4 and TRBJ2-6; possible D gene TRBD1, 5 bases. The CDR3 is made up of 16 amino acids. CDR1 and CDR2 (germline): SGHNT, YYREEE (reference sequence). Between the trimmed V and J ends, which lost 0 bases and 4 bases, there was a span of 11 bases. CDR3 region: CASSLAVPGGANVLTF. CDR3 coding DNA: TGTGCCAGCAGCTTGGCCGTCCCAGGGGGGGCCAACGTCCTGACTTTC.

The chain joins TRBV11-2 to TRBJ2-3; D is possibly TRBD2 (5 bases). There are 15 residues in the CDR3. Germline V lookup: CDR1 SGHAT, CDR2 FQNNGV. The V end lost 2 bases, the J end lost 5 bases, and 14 bases lay between the germline ends. The CDR3 coding sequence is TGTGCCAGCAGCTTACTAGTGGGAGCGAAAGATACGCAGTATTTT. It translates to CASSLLVGAKDTQYF.

The CDR3 nucleotides read TGTGCCAGCAGCGTAGCAGGAAACAATGAGCAGTTCTTC. Protein: CASSVAGNNEQFF. The chain is built from TRBV9 and TRBJ2-1; D is uncertain. The CDR3 has 13 amino acids. Trimming cost V 0 bases and J 5 bases, with 6 bases left between them. CDR1 and CDR2 (germline): SGDLS, YYNGEE. Variable domain in full (rest from reference TRBV9 and TRBJ2-1): DSGVTQTPKHLITATGQRVTLRCSPRSGDLSVYWYQQSLDQGLQFLIQYYNGEERAKGNILERFSAQQFPDLHSELNLSSLELGDSALYFCASSVAGNNEQFFGPGTRLTVL.

V gene TRBV7-2 combines with J gene TRBJ1-4; no clear D gene. The ends were cut back, 1 base at V and 0 bases at J, with 9 bases in the middle. CDR3 length: 16 residues. Germline assignment: CDR1 SGHTA and CDR2 FQGNSA. CDR3 sequence: CASSLVGGTTNEKLFF. In DNA, the CDR3 is TGTGCCAGCAGCTTAGTGGGAGGCACAACTAATGAAAAACTGTTTTTT.

This clone was picked up one time. The rearrangement joins TRBV27 to TRBJ2-7, with D maybe TRBD1 (6 bases). Trimming stripped 2 bases from V and 3 bases from J, with 14 bases between. This CDR3 has 15 amino acids. CDR1 and CDR2 from the germline V gene are MNHEY and SMNVEV (reference sequence). In DNA form, the CDR3 reads TGTGCCAGCAGTTTACAGGGGCAGGGCAGCTACGAGCAGTACTTC. It is translated as CASSLQGQGSYEQYF.

The rearrangement uses TRBV7-8 and TRBJ1-5, with D uncertain. The CDR3 extends over 16 amino acids. In germline, CDR1 is SGHVS, CDR2 FQNEAQ. The V and J ends lost 1 base and 0 bases respectively, with 10 bases between them. CDR3 in amino acids: CASSLVRINSNQPQHF. Here the CDR3 DNA reads TGTGCCAGCAGCTTAGTCCGTATTAATAGCAATCAGCCCCAGCATTTT.

The chain couples TRBV30 to TRBJ2-3, with D possibly being TRBD1 (5 bases). The CDR3 spans 13 residues. V shed 8 bases and J shed 4 bases, with 16 bases lying between them. Germline loops: CDR1 GTSNPN, CDR2 SVGIG (reference sequence). CDR3 bases: TGTGCCCGGAAAGTCAGGGCTTCAGATACGCAGTATTTT. Protein sequence: CARKVRASDTQYF.

V and J are TRBV6-4 and TRBJ2-7; possibly TRBD1 for D (5 bases). Deletions cut 6 bases from V and 2 bases from J, with 14 bases between. Germline V gene lookup returns CDR1 MRHNA and CDR2 SNTAGT. This CDR3 contains 14 residues. CDR3 protein: CASRMNQGPYEQYF. DNA of the CDR3: TGTGCCAGCAGGATGAATCAGGGCCCCTACGAGCAGTACTTC.